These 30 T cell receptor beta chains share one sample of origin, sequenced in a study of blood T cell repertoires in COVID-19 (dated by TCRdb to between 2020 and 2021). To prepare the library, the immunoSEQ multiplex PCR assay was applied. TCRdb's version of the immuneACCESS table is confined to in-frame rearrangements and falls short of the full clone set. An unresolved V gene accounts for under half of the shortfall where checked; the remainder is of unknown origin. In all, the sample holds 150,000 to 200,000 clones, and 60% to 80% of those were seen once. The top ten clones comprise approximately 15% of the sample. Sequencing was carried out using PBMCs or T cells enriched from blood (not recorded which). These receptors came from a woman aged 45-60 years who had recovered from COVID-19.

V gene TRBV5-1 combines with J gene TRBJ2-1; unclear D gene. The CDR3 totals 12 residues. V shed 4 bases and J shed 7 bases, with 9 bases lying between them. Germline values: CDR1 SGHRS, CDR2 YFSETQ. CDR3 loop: CASSLLRNEQFF. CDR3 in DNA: TGCGCCAGCAGCCTCCTTAGAAATGAGCAGTTCTTC.

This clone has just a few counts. CDR3 sequence reads: CASSPRQGAQGTEAFF. The CDR3 bases are TGTGCCAGCAGTCCGCGACAGGGGGCGCAAGGCACTGAAGCTTTCTTT. The chain is built from TRBV27 and TRBJ1-1, with 10 bases that match TRBD1. The ends lost 5 bases at V and 4 bases at J; junction bases unmatched: 10. CDR1 and CDR2 from the germline V gene are MNHEY and SMNVEV (reference sequence). This CDR3 spans 16 amino acids.

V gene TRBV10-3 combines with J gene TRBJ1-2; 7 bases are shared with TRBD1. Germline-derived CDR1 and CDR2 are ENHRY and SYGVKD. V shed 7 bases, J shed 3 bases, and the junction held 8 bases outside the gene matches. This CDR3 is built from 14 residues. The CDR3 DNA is TGTGCCATCAATGACAGGGCAGGGGACTATGGCTACACCTTC. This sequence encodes CAINDRAGDYGYTF.

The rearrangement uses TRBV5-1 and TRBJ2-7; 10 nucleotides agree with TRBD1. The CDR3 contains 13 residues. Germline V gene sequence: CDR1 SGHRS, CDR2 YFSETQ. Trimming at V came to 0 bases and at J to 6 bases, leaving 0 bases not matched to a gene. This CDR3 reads CASSLGDRGEQYF. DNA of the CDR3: TGCGCCAGCAGCTTGGGGGACAGGGGCGAGCAGTACTTC.

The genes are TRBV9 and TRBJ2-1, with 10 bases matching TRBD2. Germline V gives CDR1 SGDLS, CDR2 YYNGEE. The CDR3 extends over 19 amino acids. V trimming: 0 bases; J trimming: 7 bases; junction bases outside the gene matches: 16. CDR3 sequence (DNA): TGTGCCAGCAGCGTAGAGGCTAGCGGGAGCACGGGTCACGGGAATGAGCAGTTCTTC. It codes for CASSVEASGSTGHGNEQFF.

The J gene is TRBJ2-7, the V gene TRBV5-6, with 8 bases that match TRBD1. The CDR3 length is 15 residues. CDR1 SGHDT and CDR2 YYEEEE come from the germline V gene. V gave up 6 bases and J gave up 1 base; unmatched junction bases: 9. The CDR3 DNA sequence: TGTGCCAGCACCTTAGGGCAGGGGGCGTCCTACGAGCAGTACTTC. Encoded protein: CASTLGQGASYEQYF.

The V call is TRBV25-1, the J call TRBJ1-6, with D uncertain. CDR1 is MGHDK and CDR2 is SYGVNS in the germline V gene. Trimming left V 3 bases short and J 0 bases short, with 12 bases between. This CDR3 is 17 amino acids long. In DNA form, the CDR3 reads TGTGCCAGCAGTGACCCCCTGGGGAGCTCCTATAATTCACCCCTCCACTTT. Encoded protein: CASSDPLGSSYNSPLHF.

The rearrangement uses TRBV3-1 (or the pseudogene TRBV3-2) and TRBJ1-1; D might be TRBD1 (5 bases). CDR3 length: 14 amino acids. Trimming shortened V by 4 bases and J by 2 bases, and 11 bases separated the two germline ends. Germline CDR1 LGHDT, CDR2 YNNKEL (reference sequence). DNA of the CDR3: TGTGCCAGCAGCCCGGACATCGGTAACACTGAAGCTTTCTTT. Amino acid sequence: CASSPDIGNTEAFF.

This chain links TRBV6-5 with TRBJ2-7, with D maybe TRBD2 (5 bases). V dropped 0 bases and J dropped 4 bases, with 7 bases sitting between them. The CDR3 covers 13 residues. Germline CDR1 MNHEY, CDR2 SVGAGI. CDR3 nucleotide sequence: TGTGCCAGCAGTTACTCGAGGGAGTACGAGCAGTACTTC. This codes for CASSYSREYEQYF.

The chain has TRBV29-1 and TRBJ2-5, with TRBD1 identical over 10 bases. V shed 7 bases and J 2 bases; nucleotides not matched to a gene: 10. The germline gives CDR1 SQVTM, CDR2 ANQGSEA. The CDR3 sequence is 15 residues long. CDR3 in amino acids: CSARQGARGQETQYF. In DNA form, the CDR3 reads TGCAGCGCAAGACAGGGGGCGAGGGGGCAAGAGACCCAGTACTTC.

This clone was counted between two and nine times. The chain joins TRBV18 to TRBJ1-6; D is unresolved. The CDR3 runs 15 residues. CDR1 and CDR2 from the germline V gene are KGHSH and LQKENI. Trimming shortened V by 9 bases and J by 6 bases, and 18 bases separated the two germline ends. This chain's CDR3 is CASRNRGGVNSPLHF. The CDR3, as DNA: TGTGCCAGTCGAAACCGAGGTGGAGTTAATTCACCCCTCCACTTT.

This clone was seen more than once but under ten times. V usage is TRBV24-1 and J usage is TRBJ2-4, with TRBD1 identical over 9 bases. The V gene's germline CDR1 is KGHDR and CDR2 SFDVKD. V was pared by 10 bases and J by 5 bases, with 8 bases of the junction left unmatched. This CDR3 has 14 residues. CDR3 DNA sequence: TGTGCCACTGCGACAGGGGGGCGGGAAAACATTCAGTACTTC. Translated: CATATGGRENIQYF.

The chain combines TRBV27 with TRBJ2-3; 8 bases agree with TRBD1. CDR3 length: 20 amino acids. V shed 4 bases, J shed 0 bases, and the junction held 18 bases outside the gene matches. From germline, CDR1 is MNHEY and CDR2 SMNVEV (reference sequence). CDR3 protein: CASSSKPPRTGKASTDTQYF. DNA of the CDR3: TGTGCCAGCAGTTCTAAGCCCCCTCGGACAGGGAAGGCCAGCACAGATACGCAGTATTTT.

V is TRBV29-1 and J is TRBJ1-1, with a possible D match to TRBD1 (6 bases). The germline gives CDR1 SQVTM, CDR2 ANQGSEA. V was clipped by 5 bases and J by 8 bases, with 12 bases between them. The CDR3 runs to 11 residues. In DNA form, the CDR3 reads TGCAGCGTTTACAGGGAGATGGAAGCTTTCTTT. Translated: CSVYREMEAFF. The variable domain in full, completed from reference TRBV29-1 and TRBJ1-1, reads SAVISQKPSRDICQRGTSLTIQCQVDSQVTMMFWYRQQPGQSLTLIATANQGSEATYESGFVIDKFPISRPNLTFSTLTVSNMSPEDSSIYLCSVYREMEAFFGQGTRLTVV.

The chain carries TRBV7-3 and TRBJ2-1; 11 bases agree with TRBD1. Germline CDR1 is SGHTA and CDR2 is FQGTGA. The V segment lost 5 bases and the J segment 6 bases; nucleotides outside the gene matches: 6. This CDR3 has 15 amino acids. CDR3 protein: CASSTGQGARNEQFF. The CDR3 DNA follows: TGTGCCAGCAGCACCGGACAGGGGGCCCGCAATGAGCAGTTCTTC. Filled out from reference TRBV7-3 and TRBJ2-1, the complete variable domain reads GAGVSQTPSNKVTEKGKYVELRCDPISGHTALYWYRQSLGQGPEFLIYFQGTGAADDSGLPNDRFFAVRPEGSVSTLKIQRTERGDSAVYLCASSTGQGARNEQFFGPGTRLTVL.

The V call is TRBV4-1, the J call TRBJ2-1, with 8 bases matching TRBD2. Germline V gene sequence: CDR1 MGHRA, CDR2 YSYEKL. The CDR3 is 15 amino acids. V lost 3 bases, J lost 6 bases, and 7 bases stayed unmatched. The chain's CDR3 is CASSHGLAGRNEQFF. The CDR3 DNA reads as TGCGCCAGCAGCCATGGGTTAGCGGGACGCAATGAGCAGTTCTTC.

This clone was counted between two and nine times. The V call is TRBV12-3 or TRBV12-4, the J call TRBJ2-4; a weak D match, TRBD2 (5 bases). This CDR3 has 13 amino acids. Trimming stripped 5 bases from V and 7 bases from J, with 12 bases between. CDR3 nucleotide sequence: TGTGCCAGCAGTCTCGGGATGGGGAACATTCAGTACTTC. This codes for CASSLGMGNIQYF.

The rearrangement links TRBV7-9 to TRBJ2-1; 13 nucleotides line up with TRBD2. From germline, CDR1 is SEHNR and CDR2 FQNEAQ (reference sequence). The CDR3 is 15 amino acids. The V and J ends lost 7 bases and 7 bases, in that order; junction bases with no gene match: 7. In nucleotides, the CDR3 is TGTGCCAGCACCATGGGACTAGCGGGGACGAATGAGCAGTTCTTC. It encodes CASTMGLAGTNEQFF.

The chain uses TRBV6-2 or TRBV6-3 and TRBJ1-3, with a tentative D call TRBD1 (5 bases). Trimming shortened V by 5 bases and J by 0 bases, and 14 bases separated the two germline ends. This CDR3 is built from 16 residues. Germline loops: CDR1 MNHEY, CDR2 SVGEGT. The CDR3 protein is CASSPGRGLSGNTIYF. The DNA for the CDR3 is TGTGCCAGCAGTCCCGGGCGGGGCCTCTCTGGAAACACCATATATTTT.

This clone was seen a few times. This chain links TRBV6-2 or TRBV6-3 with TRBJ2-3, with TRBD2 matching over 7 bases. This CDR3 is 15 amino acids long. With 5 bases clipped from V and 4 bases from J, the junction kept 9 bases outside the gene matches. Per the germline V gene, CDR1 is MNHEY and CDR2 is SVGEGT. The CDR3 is CASSLGLVPPDTQYF. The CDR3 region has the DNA TGTGCCAGCAGTCTCGGACTAGTTCCCCCAGATACGCAGTATTTT.

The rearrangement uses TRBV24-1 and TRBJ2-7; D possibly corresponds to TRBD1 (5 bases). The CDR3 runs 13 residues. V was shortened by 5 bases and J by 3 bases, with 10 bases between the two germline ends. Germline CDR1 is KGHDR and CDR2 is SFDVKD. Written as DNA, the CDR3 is TGTGCCACCAGTGCGCAGGGTAGCTACGAGCAGTACTTC. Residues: CATSAQGSYEQYF.

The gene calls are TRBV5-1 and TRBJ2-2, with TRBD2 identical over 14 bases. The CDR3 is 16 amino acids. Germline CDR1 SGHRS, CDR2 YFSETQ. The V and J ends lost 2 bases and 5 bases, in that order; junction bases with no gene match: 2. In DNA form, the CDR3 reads TGCGCCAGCAGCTTAGGGACTAGCGGGAGTACCGGGGAGCTGTTTTTT. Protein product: CASSLGTSGSTGELFF.

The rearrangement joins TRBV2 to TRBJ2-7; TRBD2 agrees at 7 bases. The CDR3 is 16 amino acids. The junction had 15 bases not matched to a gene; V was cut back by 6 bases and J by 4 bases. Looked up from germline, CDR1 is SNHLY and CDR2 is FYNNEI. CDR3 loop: CASSYSLGGSRYEQYF. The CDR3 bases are TGTGCCAGCAGCTACTCACTGGGGGGGAGTAGATACGAGCAGTACTTC.

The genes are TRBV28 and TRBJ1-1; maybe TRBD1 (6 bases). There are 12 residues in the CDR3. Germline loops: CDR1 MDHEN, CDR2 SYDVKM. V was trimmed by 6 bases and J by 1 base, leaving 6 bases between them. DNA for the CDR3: TGTGCCAGCAGAGGGGGGAACACTGAAGCTTTCTTT. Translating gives CASRGGNTEAFF.

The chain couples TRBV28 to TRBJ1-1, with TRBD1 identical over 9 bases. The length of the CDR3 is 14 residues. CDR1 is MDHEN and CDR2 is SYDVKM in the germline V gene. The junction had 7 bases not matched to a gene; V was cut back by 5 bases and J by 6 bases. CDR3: CASSTGGASAEAFF. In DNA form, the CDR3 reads TGTGCCAGCAGTACAGGGGGCGCGTCTGCTGAAGCTTTCTTT.

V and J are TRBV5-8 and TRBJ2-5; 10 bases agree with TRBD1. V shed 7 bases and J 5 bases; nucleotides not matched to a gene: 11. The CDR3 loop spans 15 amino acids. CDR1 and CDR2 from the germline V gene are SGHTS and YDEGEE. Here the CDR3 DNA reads TGTGCCAGCTTTCTAACCGGGACAGGGGACGAGACCCAGTACTTC. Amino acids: CASFLTGTGDETQYF.

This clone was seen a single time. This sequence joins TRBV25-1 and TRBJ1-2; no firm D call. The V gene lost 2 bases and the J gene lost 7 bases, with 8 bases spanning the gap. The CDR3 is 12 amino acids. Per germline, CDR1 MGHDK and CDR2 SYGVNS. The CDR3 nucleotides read TGTGCCAGCAGTGAACTACGGGGTGGCTACACCTTC. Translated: CASSELRGGYTF.

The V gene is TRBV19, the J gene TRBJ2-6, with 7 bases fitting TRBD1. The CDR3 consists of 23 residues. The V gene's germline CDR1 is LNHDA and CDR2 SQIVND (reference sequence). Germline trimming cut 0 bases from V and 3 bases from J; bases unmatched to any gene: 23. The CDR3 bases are TGTGCCAGTAGTATAGATACCCTCCGACAGGGATCCTCAGAGTACGGTGGGGCCAACGTCCTGACTTTC. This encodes CASSIDTLRQGSSEYGGANVLTF.

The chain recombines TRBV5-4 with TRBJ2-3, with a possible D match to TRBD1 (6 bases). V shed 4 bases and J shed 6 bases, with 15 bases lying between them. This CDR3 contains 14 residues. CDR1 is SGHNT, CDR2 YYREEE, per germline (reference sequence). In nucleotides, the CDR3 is TGTGCCAGCAGCCAAGGTACAGGGCTTGATACGCAGTATTTT. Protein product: CASSQGTGLDTQYF.

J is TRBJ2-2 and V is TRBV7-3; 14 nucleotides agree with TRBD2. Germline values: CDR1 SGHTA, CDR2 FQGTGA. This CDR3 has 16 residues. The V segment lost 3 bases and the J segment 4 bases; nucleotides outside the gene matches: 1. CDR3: CASSFGLAGGTGELFF. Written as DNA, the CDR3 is TGTGCCAGCAGCTTCGGACTAGCGGGAGGCACCGGGGAGCTGTTTTTT.